These 28 T cell receptor beta chains came from one sample sequenced in a study of blood T cell repertoires in COVID-19 (dated by TCRdb to between 2020 and 2021). Library generation was performed with the immunoSEQ multiplex PCR assay. Sourced from immuneACCESS, this table was stored by TCRdb with only in-frame sequences that have V and J called. A share of the clones is absent; for the studies checked, an unresolved V gene accounts for under half, and the remainder has no known explanation. This sample holds 300,000 to 400,000 clones; around 80% were observed only once. 2.5% to 3% of the sample goes to the ten largest clones. The sequenced material came from peripheral blood. The receptors here all came from a man aged 25 to 40 with active or convalescent COVID-19.

This rearrangement joins TRBV24-1 to TRBJ2-3, with 10 bases lining up with TRBD2. This CDR3 has 17 residues. Germline V CDR1 and CDR2: KGHDR, SFDVKD. J lost 5 bases, V lost 1 base, and 8 bases had no gene match. The CDR3: CATSDFVQRGGLDTQYF. The CDR3 DNA is TGTGCCACCAGTGATTTCGTCCAGCGGGGGGGCTTAGATACGCAGTATTTT.

In its sample, this clone was seen once. This sequence joins TRBV30 and TRBJ2-3, with a possible D match to TRBD2 (7 bases). Trimming pared 0 bases from V and 1 base from J, leaving 14 bases between. The CDR3 has 16 residues. Looked up from germline, CDR1 is GTSNPN and CDR2 is SVGIG (reference sequence). The CDR3 protein is CAWSVGGSGGTDTQYF. In nucleotides, the CDR3 is TGTGCCTGGAGTGTAGGGGGGAGCGGGGGCACAGATACGCAGTATTTT.

This clone appeared once. The chain combines TRBV5-1 with TRBJ1-1; perhaps TRBD1 as D (5 bases). Germline V lookup: CDR1 SGHRS, CDR2 YFSETQ. The V gene lost 4 bases and the J gene lost 1 base, with 8 bases spanning the gap. This CDR3 is built from 13 residues. The CDR3 DNA sequence: TGCGCCAGCAGCGCGGGGGAGAACACTGAAGCTTTCTTT. Encoded protein: CASSAGENTEAFF. Using reference TRBV5-1 and TRBJ1-1 for the parts outside the CDR3, the full variable domain is KAGVTQTPRYLIKTRGQQVTLSCSPISGHRSVSWYQQTPGQGLQFLFEYFSETQRNKGNFPGRFSGRQFSNSRSEMNVSTLELGDSALYLCASSAGENTEAFFGQGTRLTVV.

The chain is built from TRBV2 and TRBJ1-1; D not resolved. Germline CDR1 and CDR2: SNHLY and FYNNEI. This CDR3 is 12 amino acids long. V gave up 7 bases and J gave up 1 base, with 7 bases separating them. This CDR3 reads CASMSRNTEAFF. The CDR3 bases are TGTGCCAGCATGTCCAGGAACACTGAAGCTTTCTTT.

The chain is built from TRBV5-6 and TRBJ2-5; 8 positions agree with TRBD2. Germline lookup yields CDR1 SGHDT and CDR2 YYEEEE. J was trimmed by 1 base and V by 1 base; bases with no gene match: 9. The CDR3 consists of 17 residues. CDR3 bases: TGTGCCAGCAGCTTGATGAGGACGGGGGGGCTCCAAGAGACCCAGTACTTC. Translating gives CASSLMRTGGLQETQYF. The full variable domain, in which reference TRBV5-6 and TRBJ2-5 provide the parts outside the CDR3, is DAGVTQSPTHLIKTRGQQVTLRCSPKSGHDTVSWYQQALGQGPQFIFQYYEEEERQRGNFPDRFSGHQFPNYSSELNVNALLLGDSALYLCASSLMRTGGLQETQYFGPGTRLLVL.

As regards this clone: Relative to the germline gene, one junction end is altered; a read error may explain this. The chain uses TRBV30 and TRBJ1-1, with TRBD1 as a possible D gene (5 bases). This CDR3 is 14 amino acids long. CDR1 is GTSNPN and CDR2 is SVGIG in the germline V gene (reference sequence). In nucleotides, the CDR3 is TGTGCCTGGAGTGTATTCCGGGGGAACGCTGAAGCTTTCTTT. As protein: CAWSVFRGNAEAFF.

The chain carries TRBV2 and TRBJ1-4; D gene unclear. Per the germline V gene, CDR1 is SNHLY and CDR2 is FYNNEI. V gave up 6 bases and J gave up 8 bases, with 16 bases separating them. There are 14 residues in the CDR3. The CDR3 bases are TGTGCCAGCAGGCCAGACTCGGTTAGAGAAAAACTGTTTTTT. It specifies CASRPDSVREKLFF. Complete variable domain (other parts from reference TRBV2 and TRBJ1-4): EPEVTQTPSHQVTQMGQEVILRCVPISNHLYFYWYRQILGQKVEFLVSFYNNEISEKSEIFDDQFSVERPDGSNFTLKIRSTKLEDSAMYFCASRPDSVREKLFFGSGTQLSVL.

The V and J genes are TRBV11-2 and TRBJ2-5; TRBD2 is a possible D gene (5 bases). The ends were cut back, 1 base at V and 4 bases at J, with 7 bases in the middle. Germline V gives CDR1 SGHAT, CDR2 FQNNGV. This CDR3 spans 13 amino acids. CDR3 nucleotide sequence: TGTGCCAGCAGCTTAGGCCGGGGAGAGACCCAGTACTTC. This codes for CASSLGRGETQYF.

V is TRBV3-1 (or the pseudogene TRBV3-2) and J is TRBJ1-5; a weak D match, TRBD1 (5 bases). Germline CDR1 reads LGHDT; CDR2 reads YNNKEL (reference sequence). CDR3 length: 18 amino acids. The V and J ends lost 0 bases and 2 bases respectively, with 17 bases between them. The CDR3 sequence: CASSQEVRVGGGNQPQHF. The CDR3 region has the DNA TGTGCCAGCAGCCAAGAGGTGAGGGTTGGGGGGGGCAATCAGCCCCAGCATTTT.

This sequence joins TRBV5-1 and TRBJ2-1, with TRBD2 matching 11 bases. CDR1 and CDR2 (germline): SGHRS, YFSETQ. The CDR3 totals 16 residues. The ends lost 2 bases at V and 2 bases at J; junction bases unmatched: 3. The CDR3 is CASSFSSGGTYNEQFF. CDR3 nucleotide sequence: TGCGCCAGCAGCTTCTCTAGCGGGGGGACCTACAATGAGCAGTTCTTC.

This clone was counted a single time. This sequence joins TRBV27 and TRBJ2-5; tentatively, D is TRBD2 (6 bases). The CDR3 has 14 residues. V lost 6 bases, J lost 2 bases, and 13 bases lay in between. Germline CDR1 is MNHEY and CDR2 is SMNVEV (reference sequence). CDR3 in amino acids: CASRPWDSQETQYF. CDR3 DNA sequence: TGTGCCAGCAGGCCCTGGGACTCGCAAGAGACCCAGTACTTC.

V and J are TRBV7-9 and TRBJ2-3; 7 nucleotides agree with TRBD2. Germline CDR1 and CDR2: SEHNR and FQNEAQ (reference sequence). V lost 6 bases and J lost 1; bases outside the gene matches: 13. The CDR3 covers 17 residues. CDR3 sequence: CASRSWGGGSGTDTQYF. As DNA, the CDR3 is TGTGCCAGCAGGTCATGGGGCGGCGGGAGTGGCACAGATACGCAGTATTTT.

This clone was seen only once. V gene TRBV4-3 combines with J gene TRBJ1-4; 10 positions agree with TRBD1. CDR1 is LGHNA and CDR2 is YSLEER in the germline V gene. The CDR3 totals 15 residues. Trimming cost V 1 base and J 7 bases; bases outside gene matches: 3. CDR3 loop: CASSQGDRGREKLFF. As DNA, the CDR3 is TGCGCCAGCAGCCAAGGCGACAGGGGGCGTGAAAAACTGTTTTTT.

The rearrangement links TRBV6-5 to TRBJ2-1, with TRBD2 matching over 7 bases. Per the germline V gene, CDR1 is MNHEY and CDR2 is SVGAGI. The CDR3 is 15 residues long. Trimming at V came to 2 bases and at J to 3 bases, leaving 4 bases not matched to a gene. The CDR3 nucleotides are TGTGCCAGCAGTTACGAAGCGGGGAGCTACAATGAGCAGTTCTTC. It codes for CASSYEAGSYNEQFF.

This chain links TRBV19 with TRBJ2-3; 11 bases agree with TRBD2. This CDR3 has 17 amino acids. CDR1 and CDR2 from the germline V gene are LNHDA and SQIVND (reference sequence). Trimming at V came to 6 bases and at J to 0 bases, leaving 8 bases not matched to a gene. The DNA of the CDR3 is TGTGCCAGTAGCGATATGGGGACTAGCGGAAGCACAGATACGCAGTATTTT. Its protein product is CASSDMGTSGSTDTQYF.

The chain combines TRBV28 with TRBJ1-2; 7 bases agree with TRBD1. Germline loops: CDR1 MDHEN, CDR2 SYDVKM. The CDR3 contains 14 residues. Germline trimming cut 6 bases from V and 8 bases from J; bases unmatched to any gene: 12. The CDR3 DNA follows: TGTGCCAGCAGCCTCACCTGGACAGGACGGGGCTACACCTTC. It encodes CASSLTWTGRGYTF.

The chain recombines TRBV6-2 or TRBV6-3 with TRBJ1-5; TRBD1 aligns across 8 bases. Trimming cost V 5 bases and J 7 bases; bases outside gene matches: 4. CDR3 size: 13 residues. In germline, CDR1 is MNHEY, CDR2 SVGEGT. The CDR3 protein is CASSGQGSQPQHF. The CDR3 region has the DNA TGTGCCAGCAGTGGACAGGGATCCCAGCCCCAGCATTTT.

V gene TRBV30 combines with J gene TRBJ1-5; 8 bases map to TRBD1. The CDR3 sequence is 15 residues long. V lost 3 bases, J lost 5 bases, and 9 bases stayed unmatched. Germline V gene data show CDR1 as GTSNPN and CDR2 as SVGIG (reference sequence). The CDR3 sequence is CAWRDRAAVDQPQHF. CDR3 sequence (DNA): TGTGCCTGGAGGGACAGGGCAGCAGTGGATCAGCCCCAGCATTTT.

V gene TRBV6-5 combines with J gene TRBJ1-5; D may be TRBD1 (5 bases). The CDR3 is 13 amino acids. V gave up 10 bases and J gave up 3 bases, with 13 bases separating them. CDR1 and CDR2 from the germline V gene are MNHEY and SVGAGI. CDR3 nucleotides: TGTGCCACCATGGGGCTTATCAATCAGCCCCAGCATTTT. Its translation is CATMGLINQPQHF.

Only one count was recorded for this clone. The V call is TRBV14, the J call TRBJ2-7, with D unclear. V lost 2 bases, J lost 0 bases, and 8 bases lay in between. Germline assignment: CDR1 SGHDN and CDR2 FVKESK. There are 14 residues in the CDR3. The CDR3 bases are TGTGCCAGCAGCCAACCGACTTTCTCCTACGAGCAGTACTTC. This codes for CASSQPTFSYEQYF.

The chain employs TRBV7-2 and TRBJ2-7, with 11 positions matching TRBD1. Germline CDR1 and CDR2: SGHTA and FQGNSA. This CDR3 comprises 15 residues. V trimming: 5 bases; J trimming: 4 bases; junction bases outside the gene matches: 7. The CDR3 protein is CASSPRTGGEYEQYF. In DNA, the CDR3 is TGTGCCAGCAGCCCCAGGACAGGGGGCGAATACGAGCAGTACTTC.

This chain connects TRBV7-9 to TRBJ1-2; the match to TRBD1 covers 7 bases. The V gene end was trimmed by 4 bases and the J gene end by 8 bases; junction bases not matched to a gene: 10. The CDR3 is made up of 14 amino acids. In germline, CDR1 is SEHNR, CDR2 FQNEAQ (reference sequence). The CDR3 region has the DNA TGTGCCAGCAGCTCCTCGACAGGGCGGAGAGGCTACACCTTC. Translating gives CASSSSTGRRGYTF. Drawing the rest from reference TRBV7-9 and TRBJ1-2, the complete variable domain is DTGVSQNPRHKITKRGQNVTFRCDPISEHNRLYWYRQTLGQGPEFLTYFQNEAQLEKSRLLSDRFSAERPKGSFSTLEIQRTEQGDSAMYLCASSSSTGRRGYTFGSGTRLTVV.

This chain connects TRBV24-1 to TRBJ1-1; tentative D call: TRBD1 (6 bases). CDR1 is KGHDR and CDR2 is SFDVKD in the germline V gene. Trimming removed 8 bases at V and 0 bases at J, with 15 bases between. The CDR3 is made up of 15 amino acids. CDR3 in amino acids: CATTGKDRMNTEAFF. For the CDR3, the DNA is TGTGCCACCACTGGTAAGGACAGAATGAACACTGAAGCTTTCTTT.

This sequence joins TRBV6-1 and TRBJ1-2, with 7 nucleotides matching TRBD1. The germline V gene has CDR1 MNHNS and CDR2 SASEGT. Trimming at V came to 1 base and at J to 5 bases, leaving 13 bases not matched to a gene. The CDR3 is 17 amino acids. The CDR3 DNA reads TGTGCCAGCAGTGAAGGGTTAGGGGGCGCAACCCCGTATGGCTACACCTTC. As protein: CASSEGLGGATPYGYTF.

This chain joins TRBV12-5 and TRBJ1-2; D gene unclear. Trimming took off 1 base at V and 7 bases at J, with 7 bases between the two ends. Germline V gene lookup returns CDR1 LGHNT and CDR2 FRNRAP. This CDR3 region has 12 residues. CDR3 nucleotide sequence: TGTGCTAGTGGTTTGGACCTCGGTGGCTACACCTTC. Protein product: CASGLDLGGYTF.

For the CDR3, the DNA is TGTGCCAGCAGTCGAATAGCGGATTCCTACAATGAGCAGTTCTTC. Amino acid sequence: CASSRIADSYNEQFF. The chain has TRBV28 and TRBJ2-1, with D possibly matching TRBD2 (6 bases). The CDR3 contains 15 residues. Trimming took off 5 bases at V and 1 base at J, with 12 bases between the two ends. Germline V gene lookup returns CDR1 MDHEN and CDR2 SYDVKM.

The chain combines TRBV7-2 with TRBJ1-3, with a weak D call TRBD1 (5 bases). Germline V lookup: CDR1 SGHTA, CDR2 FQGNSA. This CDR3 is 15 amino acids long. With 3 bases removed from V and 5 bases from J, the gap between germline ends came to 14 bases. CDR3 amino acids: CASSFPGGQRNTIYF. CDR3 sequence (DNA): TGTGCCAGCAGCTTCCCTGGTGGACAACGAAACACCATATATTTT.

This chain joins TRBV10-3 and TRBJ2-7; TRBD1 agrees at 7 bases. With 0 bases clipped from V and 3 bases from J, the junction kept 5 bases outside the gene matches. Germline values: CDR1 ENHRY, CDR2 SYGVKD. There are 15 residues in the CDR3. The CDR3 sequence is CAISESTGNFYEQYF. As DNA, the CDR3 is TGTGCCATCAGTGAGTCGACAGGGAATTTCTACGAGCAGTACTTC.